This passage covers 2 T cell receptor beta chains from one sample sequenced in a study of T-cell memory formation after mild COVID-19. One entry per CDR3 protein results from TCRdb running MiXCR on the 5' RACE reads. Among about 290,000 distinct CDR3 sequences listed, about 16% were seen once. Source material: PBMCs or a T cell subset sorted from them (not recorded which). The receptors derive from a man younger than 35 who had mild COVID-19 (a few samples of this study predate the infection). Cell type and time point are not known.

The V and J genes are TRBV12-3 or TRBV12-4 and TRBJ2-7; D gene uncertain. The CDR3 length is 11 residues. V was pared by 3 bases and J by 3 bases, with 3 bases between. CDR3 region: CASSFGYEQYV. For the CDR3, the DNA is TGTGCCAGCAGTTTCGGCTACGAGCAGTACGTC.

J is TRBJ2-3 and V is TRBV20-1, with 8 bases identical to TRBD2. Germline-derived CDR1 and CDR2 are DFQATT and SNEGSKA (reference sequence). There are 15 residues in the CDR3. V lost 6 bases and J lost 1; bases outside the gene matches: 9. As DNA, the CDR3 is TGCAGTGCACGGAACACGGGGGGGGGCACAGATACGCAGTATTTT. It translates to CSARNTGGGTDTQYF.